This T cell receptor beta chain was found in a study of early T cells in non-severe SARS-CoV-2 infection. Turning to the study itself: Sequencing of bulk RNA from unsorted whole blood was done, without chain pairing.

CDR1 SNHLY and CDR2 FYNNEI come from the germline V gene. The V and J ends lost 7 bases and 2 bases respectively, with 8 bases between them. CDR3 length: 12 residues. General study points: VDJdb matching favored anti-spike CD8 responses, missing private and CD4 specificities.

In this sample, this clonotype turned up many times. What it binds is not known. Each single cDNA molecule received a unique molecular identifier. TCRdb re-analysed the 5' RACE reads in MiXCR, keeping a single row per CDR3 protein. The table has around 47,000 distinct CDR3 sequences, about a tenth seen once. Sequences were obtained from whole blood. The receptor was derived from an adult who was a healthcare worker with PCR-confirmed SARS-CoV-2 infection or an uninfected control (not recorded which). V gene TRBV2 combines with J gene TRBJ2-5, with D hard to call. The CDR3 is CASTPAQETQYF. Written as DNA, the CDR3 is TGTGCCAGCACCCCAGCACAAGAGACCCAGTACTTC.